This T cell receptor beta chain was captured by sequencing in a study of Tregs in tolerant kidney transplant recipients. V lost 2 bases to trimming and J lost 6 bases; unmatched junction nucleotides: 15. The CDR3 length is 18 residues. The germline CDR1 and CDR2 sequences are WNHNN and SYGVQD (reference sequence). Sequencing used immunoSEQ multiplex PCR; TCRdb keeps in-frame clones, though not all of them. The sample contains some 110,000 clones, roughly 92% of which appear only once. This chain uses TRBV10-1 with TRBJ2-1; 8 bases line up with TRBD2. This TCR came from a human donor in good health. Sequenced material: CD4+ T cells from blood. CDR3: CASSEPKRPGGRVNEQFF. DNA for the CDR3: TGCGCCAGCAGTGAGCCGAAGCGACCGGGAGGGAGGGTCAATGAGCAGTTCTTC.